The present entry profiles one TCR beta chain with its context. Its antigen is undetermined. Libraries were prepared by immunoSEQ multiplex PCR; TCRdb keeps only in-frame clonotypes and omits some of them. The sample consists of fewer than 400,000 clones, under 70% of them appearing once. The data are from a study of cytotoxic CD8 clonotypes in ibrutinib-treated CLL. General study findings and limits: At the start, clonality exceeded age-matched healthy donors and followed circulating CD8+ T-cell counts. Clonality showed a rise at ibrutinib response that reversed toward baseline at progression. The public clonotypes identified were infrequent and showed contraction or stability on treatment. Progressing and sustained-remission patients had different sampling times.

Germline lookup yields CDR1 MDHEN and CDR2 SYDVKM. V lost 5 bases and J lost 2, with 12 bases in between. The CDR3 loop spans 14 amino acids. Here the sequenced sample was PBMCs, taken after 36 months of ibrutinib treatment. This TCR was sampled from a human donor with chronic lymphocytic leukemia. V gene TRBV28 combines with J gene TRBJ2-5; D is possibly TRBD2 (6 bases). CDR3 nucleotide sequence: TGTGCCAGCAGTGAGGACTACCGACAAGAGACCCAGTACTTC. Amino acids: CASSEDYRQETQYF.